This T cell receptor beta chain emerged from a study of T-cell memory formation after mild COVID-19. Findings and limits, study-wide: Clones that contracted from day 15 to 85 had balanced CD4/CD8; later expanders were CD4+ biased. A second wave of clones peaked on day 37, and their SARS-CoV-2 specificity went unconfirmed.

Sample barcodes and UMIs were carried by the TCR alpha and TCR beta cDNA libraries that 5'RACE generated with constant-segment primers. TCRdb independently ran MiXCR on the 5' RACE reads; one entry per CDR3 protein. The sample has 100,000 to 150,000 distinct CDR3 sequences, about 18% seen once. Concerning this clonotype: Its antigen is not identified.

The V end lost 6 bases, the J end lost 4 bases, and 15 bases lay between the germline ends. Per the germline V gene, CDR1 is SGHTA and CDR2 is FQGNSA. This CDR3 has 14 residues. This clonotype was obtained from a man younger than 35 who had mild COVID-19 (a few samples of this study predate the infection). Cell type and time point are not known. The V call is TRBV7-2, the J call TRBJ1-1; tentatively, D is TRBD1 (5 bases). What was sequenced was PBMCs or a T cell subset sorted from them (not recorded which). CDR3: CASSSRQGLTEAFF. DNA of the CDR3: TGTGCCAGCAGTTCGCGGCAGGGACTCACTGAAGCTTTCTTT.